Listed here are 14 T cell receptor beta chains from one sample, sequenced in a study of CD8 T cells in Susac syndrome. When the RNA was reverse transcribed, random hexamers were used with an input of roughly 0.5 to 1 ug. One entry per CDR3 protein, called by TCRdb with MiXCR from the immunoSEQ multiplex PCR reads. The repertoire holds 75,000 to 80,000 distinct CDR3 sequences, with approximately 93% as singletons. The sample taken for sequencing was CD8+ T cells from PBMCs. The receptors stem from a human donor with Susac syndrome.

This clonotype was recorded only once. The chain couples TRBV27 to TRBJ2-1, with D possibly TRBD2 on 6 matching bases. Between the trimmed V and J ends, which lost 9 bases and 0 bases, there was a span of 12 bases. The CDR3 runs to 14 residues. Germline V gives CDR1 MNHEY, CDR2 SMNVEV (reference sequence). CDR3 amino acids: CASAGSTSYNEQFF. CDR3 bases: TGTGCCAGTGCGGGGTCCACCTCCTACAATGAGCAGTTCTTC.

The chain uses TRBV12-3 or TRBV12-4 and TRBJ2-5; D is undetermined. The CDR3 covers 13 residues. V was pared by 6 bases and J by 4 bases, with 12 bases between. The CDR3 is CASSLRLRETQYF. The CDR3 nucleotides read TGTGCCAGCAGCTTACGATTGCGAGAGACCCAGTACTTC.

V is TRBV6-2 or TRBV6-3 and J is TRBJ1-5; TRBD1 aligns across 9 bases. The V segment lost 1 base and the J segment 4 bases; nucleotides outside the gene matches: 2. Germline CDR1 and CDR2: MNHEY and SVGEGT. The length of the CDR3 is 15 residues. CDR3 region: CASSYFGQGNQPQHF. The CDR3 nucleotides read TGTGCCAGCAGTTACTTTGGACAGGGGAATCAGCCCCAGCATTTT.

This clonotype was counted only a few times. The V and J genes are TRBV27 and TRBJ2-7; 12 bases are a match to TRBD2. The CDR3 has 14 amino acids. The ends lost 4 bases at V and 3 bases at J; junction bases unmatched: 1. Germline V CDR1 and CDR2: MNHEY, SMNVEV (reference sequence). The CDR3 protein is CASSSTSGGYEQYF. The CDR3 region has the DNA TGTGCCAGCAGTTCGACTAGCGGGGGCTACGAGCAGTACTTC.

This chain uses TRBV9 with TRBJ2-5; TRBD1 is a possible D gene (5 bases). The CDR3 is 15 residues long. Trimming took 4 bases from V and 5 from J, leaving 18 bases between them. Germline V lookup: CDR1 SGDLS, CDR2 YYNGEE. CDR3: CASSPRGASLETQYF. In nucleotides, the CDR3 is TGTGCCAGCAGCCCCCGTGGGGCTAGTCTGGAGACCCAGTACTTC.

This chain connects TRBV14 to TRBJ1-2; D is perhaps TRBD1 (5 bases). Germline values: CDR1 SGHDN, CDR2 FVKESK. This CDR3 region has 14 residues. Trimming removed 2 bases at V and 5 bases at J, with 12 bases between. The CDR3 loop is CASSQYVGDYGYTF. CDR3 sequence (DNA): TGTGCCAGCAGCCAATACGTGGGGGATTATGGCTACACCTTC.

The rearrangement uses TRBV19 and TRBJ2-7; perhaps TRBD1 as D (6 bases). The germline V gene has CDR1 LNHDA and CDR2 SQIVND (reference sequence). This CDR3 region has 13 residues. The V and J ends lost 6 bases and 0 bases respectively, with 9 bases between them. As DNA, the CDR3 is TGTGCCAGTAGGCCGGGACACTCCTACGAGCAGTACTTC. It yields the protein CASRPGHSYEQYF.

The chain is built from TRBV18 and TRBJ2-7; D possibly corresponds to TRBD1 (6 bases). The V end was cut by 3 bases, the J end by 0 bases, with 18 bases between. Germline CDR1 KGHSH, CDR2 LQKENI. The CDR3 totals 17 residues. The CDR3 DNA reads as TGTGCCAGCTCACCCCCACCAGGACAGCTCAACTCCTACGAGCAGTACTTC. Its translation is CASSPPPGQLNSYEQYF.

V and J are TRBV14 and TRBJ2-3, with D possibly being TRBD2 (6 bases). The germline V gene encodes CDR1 SGHDN and CDR2 FVKESK. Trimming removed 6 bases from V and 2 bases from J, with 9 bases in between. The CDR3 loop spans 13 amino acids. As DNA, the CDR3 is TGTGCCAGCAGGGGAGGTTACACAGATACGCAGTATTTT. Translated: CASRGGYTDTQYF.

In DNA, the CDR3 is TGTGCCAGCAGTGAGGCAGGGCGATCCTACGAGCAGTACTTC. Translated: CASSEAGRSYEQYF. The chain is built from TRBV25-1 and TRBJ2-7; D is perhaps TRBD1 (5 bases). The CDR3 sequence is 14 residues long. Between the trimmed V and J ends, which lost 3 bases and 1 base, there was a span of 10 bases. From germline, CDR1 is MGHDK and CDR2 SYGVNS.

This clonotype was seen once. The chain combines TRBV27 with TRBJ2-7, with D unclear. Trimming cost V 2 bases and J 3 bases, with 8 bases left between them. Germline V gene data show CDR1 as MNHEY and CDR2 as SMNVEV (reference sequence). The CDR3 spans 13 residues. CDR3 nucleotide sequence: TGTGCCAGCAGTTTAGGCATCAACTACGAGCAGTACTTC. It codes for CASSLGINYEQYF.

The CDR3 nucleotides are TGCGCCAGCAGCCCCGGGACAGGGAACAATGAGCAGTTCTTC. Its protein is CASSPGTGNNEQFF. The V and J genes are TRBV4-3 and TRBJ2-1, with 9 bases lining up with TRBD1. V gave up 4 bases and J gave up 5 bases; unmatched junction bases: 3. The CDR3 loop spans 14 amino acids. Germline CDR1 reads LGHNA; CDR2 reads YSLEER.

This clonotype was found once. The gene calls are TRBV5-6 and TRBJ2-2; D remains ambiguous. Germline V gene lookup returns CDR1 SGHDT and CDR2 YYEEEE. CDR3 length equals 15 residues. V was clipped by 5 bases and J by 6 bases, with 17 bases between them. The CDR3 sequence is CASSSVTAPPGELFF. In nucleotides, the CDR3 is TGTGCCAGCAGTTCCGTGACCGCGCCCCCCGGGGAGCTGTTTTTT. The complete variable domain, with remaining parts taken from reference TRBV5-6 and TRBJ2-2, reads DAGVTQSPTHLIKTRGQQVTLRCSPKSGHDTVSWYQQALGQGPQFIFQYYEEEERQRGNFPDRFSGHQFPNYSSELNVNALLLGDSALYLCASSSVTAPPGELFFGEGSRLTVL.

This chain connects TRBV9 to TRBJ2-1; TRBD1 might be the D (6 bases). Germline V gene data show CDR1 as SGDLS and CDR2 as YYNGEE. There are 15 residues in the CDR3. V lost 0 bases and J lost 6, with 13 bases in between. The CDR3 is CASSVEVGASNEQFF. The CDR3, as DNA: TGTGCCAGCAGCGTAGAGGTGGGGGCGTCCAATGAGCAGTTCTTC.